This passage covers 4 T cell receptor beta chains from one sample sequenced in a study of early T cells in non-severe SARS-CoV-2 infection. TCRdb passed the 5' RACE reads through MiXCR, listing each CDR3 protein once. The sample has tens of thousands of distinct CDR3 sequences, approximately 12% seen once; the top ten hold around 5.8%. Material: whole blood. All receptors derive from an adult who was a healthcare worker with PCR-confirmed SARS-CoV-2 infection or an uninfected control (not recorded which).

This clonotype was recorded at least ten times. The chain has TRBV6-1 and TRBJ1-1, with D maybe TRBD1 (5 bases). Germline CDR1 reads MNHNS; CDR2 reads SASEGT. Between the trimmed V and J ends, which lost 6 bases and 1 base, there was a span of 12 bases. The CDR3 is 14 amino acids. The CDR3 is CASRRGRENTEAFF. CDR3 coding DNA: TGTGCCAGCAGACGGGGACGGGAGAACACTGAAGCTTTCTTT.

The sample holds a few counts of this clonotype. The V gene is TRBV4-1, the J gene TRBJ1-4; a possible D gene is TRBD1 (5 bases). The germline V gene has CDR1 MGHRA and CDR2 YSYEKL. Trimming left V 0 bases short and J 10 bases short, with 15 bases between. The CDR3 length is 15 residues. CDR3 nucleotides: TGCGCCAGCAGCCAAGATCCCACAGGTGTGAGAAAACTGTTTTTT. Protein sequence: CASSQDPTGVRKLFF.

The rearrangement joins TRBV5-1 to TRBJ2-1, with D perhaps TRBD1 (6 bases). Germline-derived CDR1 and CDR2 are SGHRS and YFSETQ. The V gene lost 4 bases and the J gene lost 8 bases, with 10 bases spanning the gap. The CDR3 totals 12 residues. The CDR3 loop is CASSIQGYEQFF. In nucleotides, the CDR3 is TGCGCCAGCAGCATACAGGGCTATGAGCAGTTCTTC.

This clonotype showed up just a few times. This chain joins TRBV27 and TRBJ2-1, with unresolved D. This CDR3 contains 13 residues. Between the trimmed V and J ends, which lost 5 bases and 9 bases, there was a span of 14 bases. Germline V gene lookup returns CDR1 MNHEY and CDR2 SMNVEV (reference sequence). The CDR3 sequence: CASSLPASIEQFF. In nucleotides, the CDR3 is TGTGCCAGCAGTCTTCCGGCCAGTATTGAGCAGTTCTTC.